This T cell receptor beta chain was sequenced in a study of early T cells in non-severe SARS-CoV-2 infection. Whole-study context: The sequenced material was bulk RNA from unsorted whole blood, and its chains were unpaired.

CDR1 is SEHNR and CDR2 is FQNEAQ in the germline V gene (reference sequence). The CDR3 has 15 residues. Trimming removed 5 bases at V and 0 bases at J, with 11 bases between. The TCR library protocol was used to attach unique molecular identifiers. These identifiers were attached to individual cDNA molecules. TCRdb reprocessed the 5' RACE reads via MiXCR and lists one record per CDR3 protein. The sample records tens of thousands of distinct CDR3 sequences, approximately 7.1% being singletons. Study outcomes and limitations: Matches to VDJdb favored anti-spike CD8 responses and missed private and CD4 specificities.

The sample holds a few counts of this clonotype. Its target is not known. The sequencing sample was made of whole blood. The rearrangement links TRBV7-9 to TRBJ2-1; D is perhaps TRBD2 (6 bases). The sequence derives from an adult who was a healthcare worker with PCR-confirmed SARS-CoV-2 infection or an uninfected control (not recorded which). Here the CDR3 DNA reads TGTGCCAGCAGCCCGCGGGGCAACTCCTACAATGAGCAGTTCTTC. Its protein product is CASSPRGNSYNEQFF.